A selection of T cell receptor beta chains follows, all from one sample in a study of cytomegalovirus exposure and HLA in healthy donors. Here immunoSEQ multiplex PCR was the method, and the copy in TCRdb shows in-frame clones only, minus some. This sample has 65,000 to 90,000 clones, with 65% to 85% found just once. Sequences were obtained from PBMCs. These TCRs come from a woman aged 40-49 years in good health and CMV-seropositive. Each CDR3 is given with its conserved first and last residue. The order of the fields is J gene, D gene, clone size, V gene, CDR3 DNA, CDR3 protein. The D gene is left open where the match is weak. Size is omitted from some rows. Given values are once, few, many or a class for expanded clones.

J gene: TRBJ1-4
D gene: TRBD1
clone size: NA
V gene: TRBV2
CDR3 DNA: TGTGCCAGCAGCCCCGGGACAGGGAGGGAGGGAAATGAAAAACTGTTTTTT
CDR3 protein: CASSPGTGREGNEKLFF

J gene: TRBJ1-1
D gene: TRBD1
clone size: NA
V gene: TRBV30
CDR3 DNA: TGTGCCTGGAGGGGACAGATGAACACTGAAGCTTTCTTT
CDR3 protein: CAWRGQMNTEAFF

J gene: TRBJ2-2
D gene: TRBD2
clone size: few
V gene: TRBV4-3
CDR3 DNA: TGCGCCAGCAGCCAACCCGGGAGGGCCACCGGGGAGCTGTTTTTT
CDR3 protein: CASSQPGRATGELFF

J gene: TRBJ1-2
D gene: NA
clone size: NA
V gene: TRBV7-9
CDR3 DNA: TGTGCCAGCACCCTCCGTACAGGGCCGAACTATGGCTACACCTTC
CDR3 protein: CASTLRTGPNYGYTF

J gene: TRBJ2-4
D gene: TRBD1
clone size: NA
V gene: TRBV29-1
CDR3 DNA: TGCAGCGCGGCCCAGGGGGTACATAAAAACATTCAGTACTTC
CDR3 protein: CSAAQGVHKNIQYF

J gene: TRBJ1-2
D gene: TRBD1
clone size: NA
V gene: TRBV27
CDR3 DNA: TGTGCCAGCAGTTTCCGGGACAGGGGCTATGGCTACACCTTC
CDR3 protein: CASSFRDRGYGYTF

J gene: TRBJ1-5
D gene: NA
clone size: once
V gene: TRBV19
CDR3 DNA: TGTGCCAGTAGTATAGCAGGGGTTTTTAATCAGCCCCAGCATTTT
CDR3 protein: CASSIAGVFNQPQHF

J gene: TRBJ2-3
D gene: TRBD1
clone size: NA
V gene: TRBV5-1
CDR3 DNA: TGCGCCAGCAGCGTCCAGACAGGGGGCGGTTCAGATACGCAGTATTTT
CDR3 protein: CASSVQTGGGSDTQYF

J gene: TRBJ2-1
D gene: TRBD1
clone size: once
V gene: TRBV9
CDR3 DNA: TGTGCCAGCAGCGCAACGACAGGGGGATACAATGAGCAGTTCTTC
CDR3 protein: CASSATTGGYNEQFF

J gene: TRBJ1-5
D gene: NA
clone size: NA
V gene: TRBV10-3
CDR3 DNA: TGTGCCATCGCCCCCAACAATAATCAGCCCCAGCATTTT
CDR3 protein: CAIAPNNNQPQHF

J gene: TRBJ2-1
D gene: NA
clone size: NA
V gene: TRBV6-6
CDR3 DNA: TGTGCCAGCAGCCTTAGGGACACCTTAACAAATGAGCAGTTCTTC
CDR3 protein: CASSLRDTLTNEQFF

J gene: TRBJ1-3
D gene: NA
clone size: NA
V gene: TRBV6-5
CDR3 DNA: TGTGCCAGCAGCCCCACCGGGACAATTGGAAACACCATATATTTT
CDR3 protein: CASSPTGTIGNTIYF

J gene: TRBJ2-5
D gene: TRBD1
clone size: NA
V gene: TRBV28
CDR3 DNA: TGTGCCAGCAGTTTAAGAGGGACAGGTGGGGGGACCCAGTACTTC
CDR3 protein: CASSLRGTGGGTQYF

J gene: TRBJ2-7
D gene: NA
clone size: NA
V gene: TRBV6-5
CDR3 DNA: TGTGCCAGCAGCCCCTACAGTTTGAGTGCCTACGAGCAGTACTTC
CDR3 protein: CASSPYSLSAYEQYF

J gene: TRBJ2-1
D gene: TRBD2
clone size: NA
V gene: TRBV13
CDR3 DNA: TGTGCCAGCAGCCCCGCGGGGGCCTACAATGAGCAGTTCTTC
CDR3 protein: CASSPAGAYNEQFF

J gene: TRBJ2-1
D gene: TRBD2
clone size: NA
V gene: TRBV5-1
CDR3 DNA: TGCGCCAGCAGCGCGCTAGACCCGGGACTAGAAAACTACAATGAGCAGTTCTTC
CDR3 protein: CASSALDPGLENYNEQFF

J gene: TRBJ2-3
D gene: NA
clone size: few
V gene: TRBV4-1
CDR3 DNA: TGCGCCAGCAGCCAAGATGGGGGGACGGATACGCAGTATTTT
CDR3 protein: CASSQDGGTDTQYF

J gene: TRBJ1-5
D gene: NA
clone size: NA
V gene: TRBV6-5
CDR3 DNA: TGTGCCAGCAGTACCGCGAGGGGGATCGATCAGCCCCAGCATTTT
CDR3 protein: CASSTARGIDQPQHF

J gene: TRBJ2-7
D gene: TRBD1
clone size: NA
V gene: TRBV4-1
CDR3 DNA: TGCGCCAGCAGCCAGTTCTCGGGACAGGGCCACGAGCAGTACTTC
CDR3 protein: CASSQFSGQGHEQYF

J gene: TRBJ2-1
D gene: TRBD1
clone size: NA
V gene: TRBV5-4
CDR3 DNA: TGTGCCAGCACCGGGGTGGGGACAGGGGTAACCAATGAGCAGTTCTTC
CDR3 protein: CASTGVGTGVTNEQFF

J gene: TRBJ1-4
D gene: TRBD1
clone size: NA
V gene: TRBV6-5
CDR3 DNA: TGTGCCAGCAGTTACACAACAGGGGGCGGTGAAAAACTGTTTTTT
CDR3 protein: CASSYTTGGGEKLFF

J gene: TRBJ2-7
D gene: TRBD2
clone size: once
V gene: TRBV7-8
CDR3 DNA: TGTGCCAGCAGCACACCTAGCGGGACACTATACGAGCAGTACTTC
CDR3 protein: CASSTPSGTLYEQYF